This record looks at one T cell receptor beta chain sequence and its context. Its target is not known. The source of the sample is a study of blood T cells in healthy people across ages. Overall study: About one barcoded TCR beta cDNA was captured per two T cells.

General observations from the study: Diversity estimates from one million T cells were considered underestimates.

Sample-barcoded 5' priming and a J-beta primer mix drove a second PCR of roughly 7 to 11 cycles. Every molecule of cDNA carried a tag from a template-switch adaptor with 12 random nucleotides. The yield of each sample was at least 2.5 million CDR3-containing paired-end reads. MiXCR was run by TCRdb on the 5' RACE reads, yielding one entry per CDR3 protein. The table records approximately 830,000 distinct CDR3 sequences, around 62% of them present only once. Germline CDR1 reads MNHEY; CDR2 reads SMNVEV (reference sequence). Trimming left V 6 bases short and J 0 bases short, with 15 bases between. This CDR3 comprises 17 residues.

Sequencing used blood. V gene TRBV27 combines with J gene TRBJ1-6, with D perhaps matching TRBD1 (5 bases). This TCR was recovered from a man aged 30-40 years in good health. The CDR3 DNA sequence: TGTGCCAGCAGAGCGGGACGGGACGTCTCCTATAATTCACCCCTCCACTTT. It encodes CASRAGRDVSYNSPLHF.